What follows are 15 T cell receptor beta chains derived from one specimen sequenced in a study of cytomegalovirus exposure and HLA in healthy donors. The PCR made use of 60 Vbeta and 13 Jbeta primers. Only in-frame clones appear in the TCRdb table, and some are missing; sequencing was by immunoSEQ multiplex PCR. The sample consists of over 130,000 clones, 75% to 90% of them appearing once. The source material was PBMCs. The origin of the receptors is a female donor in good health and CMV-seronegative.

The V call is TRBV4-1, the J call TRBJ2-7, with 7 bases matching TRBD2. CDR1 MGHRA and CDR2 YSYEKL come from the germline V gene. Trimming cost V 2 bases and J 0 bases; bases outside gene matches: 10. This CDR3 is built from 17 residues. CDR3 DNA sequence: TGCGCCAGCAGCCAACCTGGGAGAGCGGGGAACTCCTACGAGCAGTACTTC. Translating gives CASSQPGRAGNSYEQYF.

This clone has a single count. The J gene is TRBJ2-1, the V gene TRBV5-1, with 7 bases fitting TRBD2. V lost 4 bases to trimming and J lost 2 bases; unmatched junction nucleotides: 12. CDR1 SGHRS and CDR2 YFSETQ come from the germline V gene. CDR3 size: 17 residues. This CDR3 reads CASSIGQAGAPYNEQFF. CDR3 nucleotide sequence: TGCGCCAGCAGCATTGGGCAGGCGGGAGCTCCCTACAATGAGCAGTTCTTC.

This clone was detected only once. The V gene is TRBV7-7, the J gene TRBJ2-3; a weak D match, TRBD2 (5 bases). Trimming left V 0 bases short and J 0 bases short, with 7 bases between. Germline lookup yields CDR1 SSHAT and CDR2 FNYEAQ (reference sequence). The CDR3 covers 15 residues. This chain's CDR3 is CASSLAGGSTDTQYF. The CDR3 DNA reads TGTGCCAGCAGCTTAGCGGGCGGGAGCACAGATACGCAGTATTTT.

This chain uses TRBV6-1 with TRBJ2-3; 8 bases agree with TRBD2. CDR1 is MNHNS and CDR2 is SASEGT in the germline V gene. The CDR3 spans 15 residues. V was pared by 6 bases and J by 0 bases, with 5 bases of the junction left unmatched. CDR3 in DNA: TGTGCCAGCAGCACGGGACTAGTGAGCACAGATACGCAGTATTTT. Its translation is CASSTGLVSTDTQYF.

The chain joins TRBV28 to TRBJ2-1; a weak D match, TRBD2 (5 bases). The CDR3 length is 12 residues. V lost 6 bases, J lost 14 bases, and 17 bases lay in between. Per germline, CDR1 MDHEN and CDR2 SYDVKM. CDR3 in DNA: TGTGCCAGCAGAAGGACGGGGTTTAGGAAGTTCTTC. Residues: CASRRTGFRKFF.

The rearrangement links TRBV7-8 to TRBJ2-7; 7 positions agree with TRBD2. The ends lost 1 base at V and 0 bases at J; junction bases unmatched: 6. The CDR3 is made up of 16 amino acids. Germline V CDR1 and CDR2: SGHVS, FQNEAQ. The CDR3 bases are TGTGCCAGCAGCTTAGGGGGGGGACGGAGCTCCTACGAGCAGTACTTC. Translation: CASSLGGGRSSYEQYF.

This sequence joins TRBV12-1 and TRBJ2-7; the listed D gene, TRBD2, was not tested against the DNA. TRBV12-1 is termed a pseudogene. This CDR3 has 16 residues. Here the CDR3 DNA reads TGTGCCAGCAGCCCCATTCGGGAGGAATGCCCCTACGAGCAGTACTTC. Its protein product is CASSPIREECPYEQYF.

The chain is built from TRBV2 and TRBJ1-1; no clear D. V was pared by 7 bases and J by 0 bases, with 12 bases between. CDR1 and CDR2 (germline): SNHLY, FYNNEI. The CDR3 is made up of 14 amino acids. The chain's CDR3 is CASTAGSLNTEAFF. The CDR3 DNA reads TGTGCCAGCACCGCCGGGAGTCTGAACACTGAAGCTTTCTTT.

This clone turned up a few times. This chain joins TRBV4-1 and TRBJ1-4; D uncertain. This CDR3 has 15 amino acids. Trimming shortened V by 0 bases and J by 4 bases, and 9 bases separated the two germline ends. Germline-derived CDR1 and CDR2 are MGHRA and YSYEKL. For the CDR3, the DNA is TGCGCCAGCAGCCAAGAGGGCAGGCGTAATGAAAAACTGTTTTTT. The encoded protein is CASSQEGRRNEKLFF.

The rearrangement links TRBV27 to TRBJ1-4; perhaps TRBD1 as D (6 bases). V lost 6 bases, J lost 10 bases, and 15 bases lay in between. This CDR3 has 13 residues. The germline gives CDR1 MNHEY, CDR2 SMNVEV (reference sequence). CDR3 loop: CASSPQGFGKLFF. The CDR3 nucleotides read TGTGCCAGCAGCCCACAGGGATTTGGAAAACTGTTTTTT.

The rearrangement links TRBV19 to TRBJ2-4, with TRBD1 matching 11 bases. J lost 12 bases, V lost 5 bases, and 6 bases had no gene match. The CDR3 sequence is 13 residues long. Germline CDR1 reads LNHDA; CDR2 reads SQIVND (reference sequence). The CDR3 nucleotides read TGTGCCAGTAGTGTCCAGGACAGGGGGCCTCAGTACTTC. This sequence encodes CASSVQDRGPQYF.

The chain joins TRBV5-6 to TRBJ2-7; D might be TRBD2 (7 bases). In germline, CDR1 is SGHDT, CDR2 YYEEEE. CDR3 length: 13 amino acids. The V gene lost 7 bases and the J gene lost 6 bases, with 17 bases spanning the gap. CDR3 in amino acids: CASQTWGGPEQYF. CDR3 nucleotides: TGTGCCAGCCAGACTTGGGGGGGCCCCGAGCAGTACTTC.

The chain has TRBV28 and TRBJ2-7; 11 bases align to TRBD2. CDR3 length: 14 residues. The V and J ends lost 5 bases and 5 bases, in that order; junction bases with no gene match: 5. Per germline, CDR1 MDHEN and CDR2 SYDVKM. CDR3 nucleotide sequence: TGTGCCAGCAGTCCCCTAGCGGGAGGACACGAGCAGTACTTC. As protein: CASSPLAGGHEQYF.

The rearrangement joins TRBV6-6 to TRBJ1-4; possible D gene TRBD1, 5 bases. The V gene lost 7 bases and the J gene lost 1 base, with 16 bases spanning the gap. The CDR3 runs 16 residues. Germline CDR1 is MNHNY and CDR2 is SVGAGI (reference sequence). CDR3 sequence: CASTTRASGTNEKLFF. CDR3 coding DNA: TGTGCCAGCACAACCAGGGCTTCCGGAACTAATGAAAAACTGTTTTTT.

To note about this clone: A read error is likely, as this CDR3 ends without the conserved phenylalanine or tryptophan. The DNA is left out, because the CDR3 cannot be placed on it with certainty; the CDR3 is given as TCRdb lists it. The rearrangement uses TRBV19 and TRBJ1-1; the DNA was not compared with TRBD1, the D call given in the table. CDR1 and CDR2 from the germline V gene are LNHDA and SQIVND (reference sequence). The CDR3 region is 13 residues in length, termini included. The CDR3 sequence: CASSVDRGAEALV.